This T cell receptor (beta chain) emerged from a study of T-cell memory formation after mild COVID-19. Findings of the study overall: While clones contracting from day 15 to 85 were balanced between CD4 and CD8, later expanders leaned CD4+.

TCR alpha and TCR beta cDNA libraries with sample barcodes and UMIs came from 5'RACE using constant-segment primers. TCRdb independently ran MiXCR on the 5' RACE reads; one entry per CDR3 protein. The table has 170,000 or so distinct CDR3 sequences, over 20% seen once; the top ten hold approximately 22%. This clonotype was picked up a small number of times. Its antigen remains unknown. The CDR3 runs to 13 residues. V lost 5 bases and J 6 bases, leaving 11 bases between the germline ends. The V gene's germline CDR1 is SGHTA and CDR2 FQGTGA. The clonotype originates from an adult woman who had mild COVID-19 (a few samples of this study predate the infection). Cell type and time point are not known. This chain connects TRBV7-3 to TRBJ2-1; D call uncertain. Sequencing used PBMCs or a T cell subset sorted from them (not recorded which). DNA for the CDR3: TGTGCCAGCAGCCCAGCAGGTGTCAATGAGCAGTTCTTC. As protein: CASSPAGVNEQFF.